This T cell receptor beta chain was sequenced in a study of blood T cells in healthy people across ages. CDR3 size: 13 residues. CDR1 is GTSNPN and CDR2 is SVGIG in the germline V gene (reference sequence). Sample-barcoded 5' priming and a J-beta primer mix drove a second PCR of roughly 6 to 12 cycles. A single record per CDR3 protein comes from TCRdb applying MiXCR to the 5' RACE reads. The table shows 600,000 or so distinct CDR3 sequences, with approximately 30% occurring only once. Sequencing used blood. This receptor was obtained from a woman at least 80 years old in good health. V is TRBV30 and J is TRBJ2-4; weak D call: TRBD1 (5 bases). With the DNA end fitting TRBJ2-7 better, the J assignment may be wrong. The CDR3 coding sequence is TGTGCCTGGAGAGGGGCCACCTCCTACGAGCAGTACTTC. Amino acid sequence: CAWRGATSYEQYF.